This is a list of T cell receptor beta chains from one sample in a study of T cell responses to AZD1222 COVID-19 vaccine. Profiling relied on immunoSEQ multiplex PCR, and the TCRdb table lists in-frame clones only, not all of them. The sample holds some 94,000 clones, around nine tenths seen once. The specimen comprised peripheral blood, sampled on day 0 of AZD1222 vaccination. These receptors came from an adult in good health. CDR3s include the opening cysteine and the closing phenylalanine or tryptophan. Each record gives: D gene, clone size, V gene, J gene, CDR3 length, CDR3 DNA, CDR3 protein. The D gene is left open where the match is weak. Clone sizes are given selectively: once, few, many, or a class where the clone is expanded.

>.|.|TRBV18|TRBJ2-7|15
TGTGCCAGCTCACTCGACTTCTGGGGGACCTACGAGCAGTACTTC
CASSLDFWGTYEQYF
>TRBD1|.|TRBV6-5|TRBJ2-5|14
TGTGCCAGCAATAGGGACAGGGCCCAAGAGACCCAGTACTTC
CASNRDRAQETQYF
>TRBD2|.|TRBV7-8|TRBJ2-1|16
TGTGCCAGCAGCTTAGTGGGTAGCGGGAGGTACAATGAGCAGTTCTTC
CASSLVGSGRYNEQFF
>.|.|TRBV19|TRBJ1-2|14
TGTGCCAGTAGTACCTTCGAGGGGGTCTATGGCTACACCTTC
CASSTFEGVYGYTF
>TRBD1|few|TRBV7-2|TRBJ2-1|12
TGTGCCAGCAGCACGTGGACAGGGACGCAGTTCTTC
CASSTWTGTQFF
>.|.|TRBV5-6|TRBJ2-7|14
TGTGCCAGCAGCCTCAGGGACGGGGTGAACGAGCAGTACTTC
CASSLRDGVNEQYF
>.|.|TRBV10-3|TRBJ2-3|15
TGTGCCATCATGGTCGGGACTTCTAGCACAGATACGCAGTATTTT
CAIMVGTSSTDTQYF
>.|.|TRBV4-2|TRBJ1-4|14
TGTGCCAGCAGCCAAGACAGGGGAAGTGAAAAACTGTTTTTT
CASSQDRGSEKLFF
>.|.|TRBV3-1/TRBV3-2|TRBJ1-1|17
TGTGCCAGCAGCCAAGAGATGGGCGCACGGACCGCGGCTGAAGCTTTCTTT
CASSQEMGARTAAEAFF
>.|once|TRBV15|TRBJ1-1|18
TGTGCCACCAGCAGAGGGGCCGGGTTTCTCAAGGGGAGCACTGAAGCTTTCTTT
CATSRGAGFLKGSTEAFF
>.|.|TRBV7-6|TRBJ1-1|16
TGTGCCAGCAGCCCACTACCCGTCAGGGTTGGGACTGAAGCTTTCTTT
CASSPLPVRVGTEAFF